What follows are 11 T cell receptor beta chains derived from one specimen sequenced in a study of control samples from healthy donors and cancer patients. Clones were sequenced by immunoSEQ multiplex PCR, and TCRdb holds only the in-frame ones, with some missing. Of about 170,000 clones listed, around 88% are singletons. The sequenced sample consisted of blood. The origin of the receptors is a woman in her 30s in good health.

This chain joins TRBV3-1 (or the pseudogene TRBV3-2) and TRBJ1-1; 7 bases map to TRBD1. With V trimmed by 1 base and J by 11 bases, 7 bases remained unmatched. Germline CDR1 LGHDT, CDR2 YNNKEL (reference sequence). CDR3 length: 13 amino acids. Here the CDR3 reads CASSQVSGQDAFF. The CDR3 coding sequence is TGTGCCAGCAGCCAAGTCTCTGGACAGGACGCTTTCTTT.

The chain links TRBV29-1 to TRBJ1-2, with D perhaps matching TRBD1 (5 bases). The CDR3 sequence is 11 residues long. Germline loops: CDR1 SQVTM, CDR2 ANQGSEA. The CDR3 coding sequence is TGCAGAGTGGACACCTCTTATGGCTACACCTTC. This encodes CRVDTSYGYTF. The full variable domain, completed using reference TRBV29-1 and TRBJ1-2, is SAVISQKPSRDICQRGTSLTIQCQVDSQVTMMFWYRQQPGQSLTLIATANQGSEATYESGFVIDKFPISRPNLTFSTLTVSNMSPEDSSIYLCRVDTSYGYTFGSGTRLTVV.

The CDR3 spells CASSQEGLPEQYF. In DNA form, the CDR3 reads TGTGCCAGCAGCCAAGAGGGCTTACCGGAGCAGTACTTC. The chain couples TRBV3-1 (or the pseudogene TRBV3-2) to TRBJ2-7; D not resolved. The germline gives CDR1 LGHDT, CDR2 YNNKEL (reference sequence). The CDR3 runs 13 residues. The ends were cut back, 0 bases at V and 7 bases at J, with 10 bases in the middle.

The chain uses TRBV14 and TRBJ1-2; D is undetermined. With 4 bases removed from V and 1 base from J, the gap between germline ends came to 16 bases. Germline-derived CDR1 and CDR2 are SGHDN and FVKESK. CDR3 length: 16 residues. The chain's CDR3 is CASSLEGTYFNYGYTF. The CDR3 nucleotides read TGTGCCAGCAGCCTAGAGGGAACCTATTTTAACTATGGCTACACCTTC.

CDR3 bases: TGTGCCAGCAGCGTAACAGGGTCGGTCGGCACTGAAGCTTTCTTT. It encodes CASSVTGSVGTEAFF. V gene TRBV9 combines with J gene TRBJ1-1; D may be TRBD1 (6 bases). V was trimmed by 1 base and J by 4 bases, leaving 14 bases between them. The CDR3 is made up of 15 amino acids. Germline V CDR1 and CDR2: SGDLS, YYNGEE. Looking up the rest from reference TRBV9 and TRBJ1-1 gives the full variable domain: DSGVTQTPKHLITATGQRVTLRCSPRSGDLSVYWYQQSLDQGLQFLIQYYNGEERAKGNILERFSAQQFPDLHSELNLSSLELGDSALYFCASSVTGSVGTEAFFGQGTRLTVV.

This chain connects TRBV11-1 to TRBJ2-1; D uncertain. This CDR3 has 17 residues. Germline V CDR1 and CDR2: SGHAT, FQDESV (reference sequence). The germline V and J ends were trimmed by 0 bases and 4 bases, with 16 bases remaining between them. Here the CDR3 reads CASSLARTLNLYNEQFF. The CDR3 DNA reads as TGTGCCAGCAGCTTAGCCAGGACCCTAAACCTGTACAATGAGCAGTTCTTC.

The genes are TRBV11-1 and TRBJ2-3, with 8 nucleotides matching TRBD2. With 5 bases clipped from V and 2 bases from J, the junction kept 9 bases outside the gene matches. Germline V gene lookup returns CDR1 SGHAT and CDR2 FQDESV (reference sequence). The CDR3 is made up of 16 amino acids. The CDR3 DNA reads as TGTGCCAGCAGCGATCTTAGCGGGGCCCCCACAGATACGCAGTATTTT. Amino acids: CASSDLSGAPTDTQYF.

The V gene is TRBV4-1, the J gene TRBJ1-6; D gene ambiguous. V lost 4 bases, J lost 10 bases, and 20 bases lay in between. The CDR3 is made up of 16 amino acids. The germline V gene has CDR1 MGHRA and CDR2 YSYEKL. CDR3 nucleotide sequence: TGCGCCAGCAGCCGAGAAATCATGATCATTGGGTCACCCCTCCACTTT. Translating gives CASSREIMIIGSPLHF.

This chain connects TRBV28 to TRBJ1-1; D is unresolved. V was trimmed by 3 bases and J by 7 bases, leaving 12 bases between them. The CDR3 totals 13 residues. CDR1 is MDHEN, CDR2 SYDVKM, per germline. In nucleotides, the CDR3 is TGTGCCAGCAGTTTGACCCGGTACGGTGAAGCTTTCTTT. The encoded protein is CASSLTRYGEAFF.

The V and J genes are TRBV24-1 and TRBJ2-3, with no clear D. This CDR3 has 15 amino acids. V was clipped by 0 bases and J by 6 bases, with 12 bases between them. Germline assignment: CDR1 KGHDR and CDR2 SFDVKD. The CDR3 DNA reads TGTGCCACCAGTGATTTGGGCGGAGAAACGGATACGCAGTATTTT. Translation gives CATSDLGGETDTQYF.

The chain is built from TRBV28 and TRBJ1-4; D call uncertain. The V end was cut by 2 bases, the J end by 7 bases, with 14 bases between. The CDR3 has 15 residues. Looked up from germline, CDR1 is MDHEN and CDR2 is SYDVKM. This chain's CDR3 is CASSLRRVRPEKLFF. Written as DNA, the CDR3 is TGTGCCAGCAGTTTACGAAGGGTACGACCTGAAAAACTGTTTTTT. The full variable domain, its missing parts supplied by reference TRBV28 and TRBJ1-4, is DVKVTQSSRYLVKRTGEKVFLECVQDMDHENMFWYRQDPGLGLRLIYFSYDVKMKEKGDIPEGYSVSREKKERFSLILESASTNQTSMYLCASSLRRVRPEKLFFGSGTQLSVL.